The TCR beta chain described here comes from a study of siplizumab effects on memory and regulatory T cells. Study-level points and caveats: There appeared to be greater diversity in naive T cells than in memory cells, and naive T cells seemed major contributors to the alloresponse. Confirmation that proliferating Tregs from siplizumab cultures had suppressive function was not obtained. Most alloreactive clones went unmapped to unstimulated subsets; only a minor fraction mapped.

Sequencing used immunoSEQ multiplex PCR; TCRdb keeps in-frame clones, though not all of them. The data hold some 81,000 clones, with 95% observed a single time. A word on this clone: No antigen is known for it.

The CDR3 is 16 amino acids. Per the germline V gene, CDR1 is PRHDT and CDR2 is FYEKMQ (reference sequence). V was pared by 5 bases and J by 0 bases, with 3 bases of the junction left unmatched. What was sequenced was CD8+ T cells sorted from blood. This TCR derives from a human donor in good health. The chain links TRBV13 to TRBJ2-3; 12 positions match TRBD2. The CDR3 nucleotides read TGTGCCAGCAGCACCGGGACTAGCGGGAGCACAGATACGCAGTATTTT. Translated: CASSTGTSGSTDTQYF.